These T cell receptor beta chains were read from a single sample in a study of T cell repertoires in cytomegalovirus infection. TCRdb ran MiXCR on the reads and lists one entry per CDR3 protein. This table has roughly 350,000 distinct CDR3 sequences, about 34% appearing once. These TCRs' antigens remain unknown. The sample in question was cultured PBMCs, obtained from culture after CMV antigen stimulation. The receptors derive from a human donor in good health (CMV status not recorded). Some clones in this sample may be carry-over from other donors' samples. CDR3s include the opening cysteine and the closing phenylalanine or tryptophan. D genes are given only for firm matches. The size entry is marked missing in some rows and otherwise reads once, few, many or a size class.

j_gene | abundance | d_gene | v_gene | CDR3nt | CDR3aa
TRBJ2-1 | . | . | TRBV20-1 | TGCAGTGCTAGTTCTCTGGGGTCAACCTACAATGAGCAGTTCTTC | CSASSLGSTYNEQFF
TRBJ2-1 | many | TRBD2 | TRBV7-6 | TGTGCCAGCAGCCCTAATTACGGACTAGCGGGAGTTGAGCAGTTCTTC | CASSPNYGLAGVEQFF
TRBJ1-2 | . | TRBD1 | TRBV5-1 | TGCGCCAGCAGCTTGGATCAGGGGGCGCAGGGCTACACCTTC | CASSLDQGAQGYTF
TRBJ2-1 | few | . | TRBV7-8 | TGTGCCAGCAGCTTAGCGGGACCTTCACGATTCTACAATGAGCAGTTCTTC | CASSLAGPSRFYNEQFF
TRBJ1-1 | few | TRBD1 | TRBV27 | TGTGCCAGCAGCGAGACAGGGAGCACTGAAGCTTTCTTT | CASSETGSTEAFF
TRBJ2-5 | . | . | TRBV11-2 | TGTGCCAGCAGCTTAATGACGGGAGTAAGAGAGACCCAGTACTTC | CASSLMTGVRETQYF
TRBJ2-4 | few | TRBD2 | TRBV4-1 | TGCGCCAGCAGCCAAATAGCCGGGACTAGACTAGCCAAAAACATTCAGTACTTC | CASSQIAGTRLAKNIQYF
TRBJ2-7 | . | . | TRBV5-4 | TGTGCCAGCAGCTTGAAGGAGTCCTACGAGCAGTACTTC | CASSLKESYEQYF
TRBJ2-3 | . | . | TRBV4-3 | TGCGCCAGCAGCCAAGATGGGGTTGCAACAGATACGCAGTATTTT | CASSQDGVATDTQYF
TRBJ1-3 | . | . | TRBV13 | TGTGCCAGCAGCTTAATTCGTGGGAACACCATATATTTT | CASSLIRGNTIYF
TRBJ1-4 | . | TRBD1 | TRBV14 | TGTGCCAGCAGCCCAGCCCCAGGGGGAACTAATGAAAAACTGTTTTTT | CASSPAPGGTNEKLFF
TRBJ1-1 | many | . | TRBV28 | TGTGCCAGCAGCTTAGACATGAACACTGAAGCTTTCTTT | CASSLDMNTEAFF
TRBJ2-5 | many | . | TRBV7-2 | TGTGCCAGCAGCTTAGTAGGGGAGACCCAGTACTTC | CASSLVGETQYF
TRBJ1-1 | . | . | TRBV7-9 | TGTGCCAGCACCTTGGGGCAGGAGAACACTGAAGCTTTCTTT | CASTLGQENTEAFF
TRBJ2-1 | . | . | TRBV11-2 | TGTGCCAGCAGCTTCTATAGCGGCGATGAGCAGTTCTTC | CASSFYSGDEQFF
TRBJ2-5 | once | . | TRBV28 | TGTGCCATTGCCGCCGCACGGGAGACCCAGTACTTC | CAIAAARETQYF
TRBJ1-3 | few | . | TRBV7-8 | TGTGCCAGCAGCTCTAAGGCAGGGGCGGGTGGAAACACCATATATTTT | CASSSKAGAGGNTIYF
TRBJ2-1 | . | . | TRBV4-2 | TGTGCCAGCAGCCAAGAAGGGGATCCCAGTGAGCAGTTCTTC | CASSQEGDPSEQFF
TRBJ2-1 | few | . | TRBV7-9 | TGTGCCAGCAGCTTAGGGTCGCGGGGCTCCTACAATGAGCAGTTCTTC | CASSLGSRGSYNEQFF
TRBJ2-3 | many | . | TRBV7-2 | TGTGCCAGCAGTCTAGCCATGGGGCGGAGTACGCAGTATTTT | CASSLAMGRSTQYF
TRBJ1-1 | few | . | TRBV7-2 | TGTGCCAGCAGCTTAGCGCCCCGGAACACTGAAGCTTTCTTT | CASSLAPRNTEAFF
TRBJ2-1 | few | . | TRBV27 | TGTGCCAGCAGTTGGGTAGCCCCGAGCTCCTACAATGAGCAGTTCTTC | CASSWVAPSSYNEQFF
TRBJ1-6 | . | . | TRBV19 | TGTGCCAGTAGCGAGACGGAGTATAATTCACCCCTCCACTTT | CASSETEYNSPLHF
TRBJ1-2 | . | . | TRBV28 | TGTGCCAGCACCCTCAGGGGATATGGCTACACCTTC | CASTLRGYGYTF
TRBJ2-3 | . | . | TRBV4-2 | TGTGCCAGCAGCCTTACGAGGGGGGGAGCAACAGATACGCAGTATTTT | CASSLTRGGATDTQYF
TRBJ2-5 | . | . | TRBV29-1 | TGCAGCGTTGAAATAGGGATGCGGGAGACCCAGTACTTC | CSVEIGMRETQYF
TRBJ2-1 | once | . | TRBV12-5 | TGTGCTAGTGGTTTCGGGAACAATGAGCAGTTCTTC | CASGFGNNEQFF
TRBJ1-1 | . | TRBD1 | TRBV6-5 | TGTGCCAGCCAGGGGGAATTTGAAGCTTTCTTT | CASQGEFEAFF
TRBJ2-1 | . | TRBD2 | TRBV12-3/TRBV12-4 | TGTGCCAGCAGCCTGGGACTAGCGGGAGATTCAGTGCAGTTCTTC | CASSLGLAGDSVQFF
TRBJ2-1 | few | TRBD2 | TRBV4-1 | TGCGCCAGCAGCCAAATGATAGGACTAGCGGGAGGGCCGGAGTTCTTC | CASSQMIGLAGGPEFF
TRBJ2-1 | few | . | TRBV12-3/TRBV12-4 | TGTGCCAGCAGTGCTGCGGGGTACAATGAGCAGTTCTTC | CASSAAGYNEQFF
TRBJ2-1 | many | . | TRBV4-1 | TGCGCCAGCAGCCAAGAGGACTTCTACAATGAGCAGTTCTTC | CASSQEDFYNEQFF
TRBJ2-7 | . | . | TRBV7-9 | TGTGCCAGCAGCTTAATCAACGAGCAGTACTTC | CASSLINEQYF
TRBJ1-5 | . | . | TRBV6-6 | TGTGCCAGCGGAGGACAAGTCAATCAGCCCCAGCATTTT | CASGGQVNQPQHF
TRBJ2-2 | . | . | TRBV5-1 | TGCGCCAGTCGACTAGGAGTGAACACCGGGGAGCTGTTTTTT | CASRLGVNTGELFF
TRBJ1-3 | few | TRBD1 | TRBV7-6 | TGTGCCAGCAGCCGAGGCACCCGACAGGGGCTCTCTGGAAACACCATATATTTT | CASSRGTRQGLSGNTIYF
TRBJ1-4 | few | TRBD1 | TRBV10-3 | TGTGCCATCAAGAATGACAGGGGGGGGGAAAAACTGTTTTTT | CAIKNDRGGEKLFF
TRBJ1-5 | few | . | TRBV6-6 | TGTGCCAGCAGTTACTCGATCAGTGGGGGCCAGCCCCAGCATTTT | CASSYSISGGQPQHF
TRBJ2-7 | . | TRBD2 | TRBV27 | TGTGCCAGCAGTCCCAGAACTAGCGGGACCGAGCAGTACTTC | CASSPRTSGTEQYF
TRBJ2-3 | few | TRBD1 | TRBV20-1 | TGCAGTGCTACCCACAGGGGAAGCACAGATACGCAGTATTTT | CSATHRGSTDTQYF
TRBJ2-3 | . | TRBD2 | TRBV24-1 | TGTGCCACCAGTGGGGGGACTAGCGGGCCTAGCACAGATACGCAGTATTTT | CATSGGTSGPSTDTQYF
TRBJ2-5 | . | . | TRBV28 | TGTGCCAGCACCGTTTTAGGGGGGGAGACCCAGTACTTC | CASTVLGGETQYF
TRBJ2-7 | . | . | TRBV27 | TGTGCCAGCAGGGAGACAGGTTTAGAACTAGAGCAGTACTTC | CASRETGLELEQYF
TRBJ2-6 | . | TRBD1 | TRBV29-1 | TGCAGCGTTGTACAGGGGGCGCGTGGGGCCAACGTCCTGACTTTC | CSVVQGARGANVLTF
TRBJ1-6 | . | . | TRBV5-8 | TGTGCCAGCAGCTTGGGAGGGATCGGTTCACCCCTCCACTTT | CASSLGGIGSPLHF
TRBJ2-3 | few | TRBD2 | TRBV4-1 | TGCGCCAGCAGCCAAGAACTAGCGGGAGGGGGTGATACGCAGTATTTT | CASSQELAGGGDTQYF
TRBJ2-1 | . | TRBD2 | TRBV6-2/TRBV6-3 | TGTGCCAGCAGACCCTTCGGGAGGAGCTCCTACAATGAGCAGTTCTTC | CASRPFGRSSYNEQFF
TRBJ1-2 | . | . | TRBV19 | TGTGCCAGTAGTCCCTCGGTCCGAGCTAACTATGGCTACACCTTC | CASSPSVRANYGYTF
TRBJ2-7 | . | TRBD1 | TRBV9 | TGTGCCAGCAGCGTAGGACAGGGCCGCTCCTACGAGCAGTACTTC | CASSVGQGRSYEQYF
TRBJ2-1 | many | TRBD1 | TRBV19 | TGTGCCAGTAGTATAACGGGACAGTGGTATAGCAATGAGCAGTTCTTC | CASSITGQWYSNEQFF
TRBJ2-1 | few | . | TRBV19 | TGTGCCAGTAGTGCCAGAGGGATGGTCTACAATGAGCAGTTCTTC | CASSARGMVYNEQFF
TRBJ1-2 | few | . | TRBV7-2 | TGTGCCAGCAGTTTCCCGGGACCGAGAACGGGTGGCTACACCTTC | CASSFPGPRTGGYTF
TRBJ2-1 | . | . | TRBV4-1 | TGCGCCAGCAGCCAACTAGACCCACGGGGCAATGAGCAGTTCTTC | CASSQLDPRGNEQFF
TRBJ2-2 | . | TRBD2 | TRBV5-4 | TGTGCCAGCAGCTTGGAACTAGCGGGAGGGCACACCGGGGAGCTGTTTTTT | CASSLELAGGHTGELFF
TRBJ2-3 | . | . | TRBV19 | TGTGCCAGTAGTATTTCGAGGACAGATACGCAGTATTTT | CASSISRTDTQYF